This T cell receptor beta chain was captured by sequencing in a study of blood T cell repertoires in COVID-19. For the study at large: COVID-19 samples collected from the United States, Italy and Spain covered acute and convalescent phases.

V dropped 7 bases and J dropped 4; count of bases not matched to a gene: 4. Per the germline V gene, CDR1 is MDHEN and CDR2 is SYDVKM. The CDR3 sequence is 14 residues long. Participant-reported clinical history was the basis for cohort assignment. Recovered status applied to Cohort 3 donors who had two consecutive negative PCRs. It also applied to those with clearance or with symptom resolution. Profiled with immunoSEQ multiplex PCR; TCRdb holds only in-frame clones, not every one. The table lists about 240,000 clones, about 89% of them singletons, with 4.1% in the top ten. This chain uses TRBV28 with TRBJ2-1; 10 bases fit TRBD2. Source material: PBMCs or T cells enriched from blood (not recorded which). The origin of this receptor is a woman in her thirties who had recovered from COVID-19. The chain's CDR3 is CASTSGSWYNEQFF. CDR3 coding DNA: TGTGCCAGCACTAGCGGGAGCTGGTACAATGAGCAGTTCTTC.